Listed here are 5 T cell receptor beta chains from one sample, sequenced in a study of human T cells and chemical hapten exposure. Sample time point: patch test 2, 6 weeks after DPC sensitization. Treatment: therapeutic diphenylcyclopropenone sensitization with weekly scalp DPC. In TCRdb, the RACE reads were re-called with MiXCR into one record per CDR3 protein. The sample carries just over 350,000 distinct CDR3 sequences, about 6% recorded once. Sequencing was performed on whole blood, taken in connection with sensitization to the hapten diphenylcyclopropenone (DPC). These receptors were collected from a young woman with alopecia areata. Some clones in this sample may be carry-over from other donors' samples.

In its sample, this clonotype was seen many times. The rearrangement links TRBV6-4 to TRBJ1-6; D unresolved. Germline V gives CDR1 MRHNA, CDR2 SNTAGT. This CDR3 has 13 amino acids. V lost 0 bases and J 5 bases, leaving 2 bases between the germline ends. The CDR3 coding sequence is TGTGCCAGCAGTGACTCAAATAATTCACCCCTCCACTTT. Its translation is CASSDSNNSPLHF.

This clonotype showed up just a few times. The V and J genes are TRBV4-3 and TRBJ1-1, with a weak D call TRBD1 (5 bases). Germline assignment: CDR1 LGHNA and CDR2 YSLEER. This CDR3 is built from 13 residues. Between the trimmed V and J ends, which lost 0 bases and 10 bases, there was a span of 12 bases. The CDR3 DNA sequence: TGCGCCAGCAGCCAAGAGGCCAGGGCAATAGCTTTCTTT. Residues: CASSQEARAIAFF.

This clonotype came up a few times. This sequence joins TRBV5-1 and TRBJ2-5; TRBD2 matches at 9 bases. The germline CDR1 and CDR2 sequences are SGHRS and YFSETQ. V shed 4 bases and J 2 bases; nucleotides not matched to a gene: 6. The CDR3 is 15 residues long. The CDR3 region is CASSLPLAGQETQYF. CDR3 DNA: TGCGCCAGCAGCCTACCGCTAGCGGGGCAAGAGACCCAGTACTTC.

The J gene is TRBJ2-3, the V gene TRBV4-1; D might be TRBD1 (6 bases). CDR1 and CDR2 (germline): MGHRA, YSYEKL. Trimming removed 8 bases from V and 5 bases from J, with 17 bases in between. The CDR3 loop spans 14 amino acids. The CDR3 DNA sequence: TGCGCCAGCGCTCGGACAGTTAACGTAGATACGCAGTATTTT. As protein: CASARTVNVDTQYF.

The chain couples TRBV11-1 to TRBJ2-3, with D hard to call. The CDR3 has 16 amino acids. CDR1 SGHAT and CDR2 FQDESV come from the germline V gene (reference sequence). Trimming stripped 1 base from V and 1 base from J, with 12 bases between. The CDR3 here is CASSLEATRRTDTQYF. CDR3 coding DNA: TGTGCCAGCAGCTTAGAGGCGACCAGACGCACAGATACGCAGTATTTT.